The clone carrying this T cell receptor beta chain has just a few counts. No antigen is known for it. The data were obtained in a study of CD8 T cells in ankylosing spondylitis. General observations from the study: A motif in TCR beta, a set of roughly eight highly homologous variants, appeared characteristic of ankylosing spondylitis blood. The authors reported significant enrichment of disease-linked clones in matched ankylosing spondylitis synovial fluid.

Construction of TCR beta libraries was performed using quantitative 5'-RACE with molecular barcodes. TCRdb analysed the 5' RACE reads with MiXCR anew, one entry per CDR3 protein. The top ten hold 0.45% to 0.6% of the sample, which has about 800,000 distinct CDR3 sequences, approximately 10% seen once. The material sequenced was blood, either unsorted or a sorted T cell fraction (not recorded which). The receptor was isolated from a male donor with ankylosing spondylitis.

The CDR3 coding sequence is TGTGCCAGCAGTCCCACTGGGGTACGAAATTCACCCCTCCACTTT. Its translation is CASSPTGVRNSPLHF. The chain is built from TRBV27 and TRBJ1-6; D is ambiguous. The CDR3 is 15 residues long. V dropped 5 bases and J dropped 7 bases, with 15 bases sitting between them. Germline V gene data show CDR1 as MNHEY and CDR2 as SMNVEV (reference sequence).